This is a list of T cell receptor beta chains from one sample in a study of synovial regulatory T cells in juvenile arthritis. Here immunoSEQ multiplex PCR was the method, and the copy in TCRdb shows in-frame clones only, minus some. Reported are over 9,000 clones; the ten largest clones contain over 2%. The sample taken for sequencing was Treg cells from blood. These receptor sequences come from a donor between 2 and 29 years old with juvenile idiopathic arthritis. Both conserved end residues are part of each CDR3. Where a row states a size, it is once, few, many or the class of an expanded clone; other rows omit it.

>NA|TRBV5-1|TRBJ2-5
CASSAYRGAQETQYF
>NA|TRBV19|TRBJ1-5
CASSIDLRGAQPQHF
>NA|TRBV6-6|TRBJ1-1
CASRLGTYNTEAFF
>NA|TRBV7-2|TRBJ2-5
CASSFWRGVQETQYF
>NA|TRBV15|TRBJ1-3
CATSRSAGSGNTIYF
>NA|TRBV19|TRBJ2-1
CASSYPPGLAAYNEQFF
>NA|TRBV11-2|TRBJ1-1
CASSLGGTLNTEAFF
>NA|TRBV9|TRBJ2-1
CASGAGHSYNEQFF
>NA|TRBV7-2|TRBJ2-4
CASSLQGLRAKNIQYF
>NA|TRBV4-3|TRBJ1-4
CASSPGVATNEKLFF
>NA|TRBV7-9|TRBJ2-6
CASSILLDRVGANVLTF
>NA|TRBV5-1|TRBJ2-7
CASKMNGETYEQYF
>NA|TRBV28|TRBJ1-4
CASSLVTGAVEKLFF
>NA|TRBV28|TRBJ2-7
CASIRGSSYEQYF
>NA|TRBV15|TRBJ1-6
CATKLGGAGYNSPLHF
>medium-sized|TRBV5-8|TRBJ1-1
CASNRQGGNTEAFF
>NA|TRBV5-6|TRBJ1-1
CASRLAGMPKAFF